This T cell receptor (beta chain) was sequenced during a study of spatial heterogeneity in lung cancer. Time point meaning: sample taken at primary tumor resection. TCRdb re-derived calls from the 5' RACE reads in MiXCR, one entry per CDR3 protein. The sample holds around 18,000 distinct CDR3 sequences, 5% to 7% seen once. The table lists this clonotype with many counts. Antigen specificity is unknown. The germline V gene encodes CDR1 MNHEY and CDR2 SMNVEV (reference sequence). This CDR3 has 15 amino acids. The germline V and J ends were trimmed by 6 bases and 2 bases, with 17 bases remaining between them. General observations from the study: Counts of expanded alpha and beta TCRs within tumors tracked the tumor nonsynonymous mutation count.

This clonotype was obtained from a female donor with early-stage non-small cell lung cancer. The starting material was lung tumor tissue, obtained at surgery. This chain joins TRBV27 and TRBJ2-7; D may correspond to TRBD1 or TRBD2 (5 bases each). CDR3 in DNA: TGTGCCAGCAGGTACTCGGGGCTCGTTACCTACGAGCAGTACTTC. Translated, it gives CASRYSGLVTYEQYF.